Listed here are 28 T cell receptor beta chains from one sample, sequenced in a study of blood T cell repertoires in COVID-19. This table comes from immunoSEQ multiplex PCR, and its TCRdb copy is limited to in-frame clones, with some not included. In the table there are 130,000 or so clones, 84% of which are singletons. Sequencing was performed on peripheral blood. These receptors all stem from a woman aged 55-69 years with acute or convalescent COVID-19.

The V call is TRBV9, the J call TRBJ2-1; D may be TRBD1 (7 bases). CDR3 length: 20 amino acids. The V and J ends lost 4 bases and 0 bases respectively, with 26 bases between them. Germline-derived CDR1 and CDR2 are SGDLS and YYNGEE. CDR3 in amino acids: CASSPLGGTVPMSSYNEQFF. The CDR3 DNA is TGTGCCAGCAGCCCTCTTGGCGGGACAGTACCCATGAGCTCCTACAATGAGCAGTTCTTC.

The CDR3 DNA reads as TGTGCCGCCGACAGCTCTGGAAACACCATATATTTT. Translation: CAADSSGNTIYF. V is TRBV24-1 and J is TRBJ1-3; tentatively, D is TRBD1 (5 bases). V was pared by 12 bases and J by 0 bases, with 8 bases between. This CDR3 contains 12 residues. Germline V gene lookup returns CDR1 KGHDR and CDR2 SFDVKD.

V usage is TRBV19 and J usage is TRBJ1-1, with D hard to call. This CDR3 contains 14 residues. CDR1 and CDR2 (germline): LNHDA, SQIVND (reference sequence). The ends were cut back, 3 bases at V and 2 bases at J, with 10 bases in the middle. In DNA, the CDR3 is TGTGCCAGTAGTATGCGGGAACGAAACACTGAAGCTTTCTTT. Amino acids: CASSMRERNTEAFF.

The CDR3 loop is CASRPEGRNSPLHF. CDR3 in DNA: TGTGCCAGTAGGCCGGAGGGGCGAAATTCACCCCTCCACTTT. The chain joins TRBV19 to TRBJ1-6; possible D gene TRBD1, 5 bases. V was clipped by 6 bases and J by 7 bases, with 13 bases between them. The CDR3 sequence is 14 residues long. Germline CDR1 reads LNHDA; CDR2 reads SQIVND (reference sequence).

A single count supports this clone. This chain joins TRBV11-2 and TRBJ2-5; TRBD1 matches 10 bases. The CDR3 is 18 residues long. With 7 bases clipped from V and 0 bases from J, the junction kept 14 bases outside the gene matches. Germline-derived CDR1 and CDR2 are SGHAT and FQNNGV. The CDR3 nucleotides are TGTGCCAGCACCCTACACTTTGGGGGACAGGGGCACCAAGAGACCCAGTACTTC. This encodes CASTLHFGGQGHQETQYF.

The V and J genes are TRBV10-3 and TRBJ1-5, with D perhaps TRBD1 (6 bases). The CDR3 has 15 residues. Between the trimmed V and J ends, which lost 3 bases and 3 bases, there was a span of 12 bases. The germline gives CDR1 ENHRY, CDR2 SYGVKD. The CDR3 sequence: CAISDKQGLNQPQHF. CDR3 nucleotides: TGTGCCATCAGTGATAAACAGGGCCTCAATCAGCCCCAGCATTTT.

The V call is TRBV27, the J call TRBJ2-5; D is perhaps TRBD1 (5 bases). Trimming pared 5 bases from V and 5 bases from J, leaving 15 bases between. Germline CDR1 is MNHEY and CDR2 is SMNVEV (reference sequence). This CDR3 contains 14 residues. Here the CDR3 DNA reads TGTGCCAGCAGTCGCTTGGGGCCCCGGGAGACCCAGTACTTC. This sequence encodes CASSRLGPRETQYF.

The table lists this clone with a few counts. The chain has TRBV27 and TRBJ1-2; weak D call: TRBD1 (6 bases). The length of the CDR3 is 13 residues. V lost 5 bases and J lost 5, with 12 bases in between. Germline V gene lookup returns CDR1 MNHEY and CDR2 SMNVEV (reference sequence). CDR3 loop: CASSDRPGYGYTF. CDR3 coding DNA: TGTGCCAGCAGTGACAGGCCGGGTTATGGCTACACCTTC.

The rearrangement joins TRBV19 to TRBJ2-5, with 9 bases identical to TRBD2. This CDR3 is 16 amino acids long. The germline V gene encodes CDR1 LNHDA and CDR2 SQIVND (reference sequence). J was trimmed by 3 bases and V by 4 bases; bases with no gene match: 9. This CDR3 reads CASSTNPLAGKETQYF. CDR3 DNA: TGTGCCAGTAGTACCAATCCTCTAGCGGGGAAAGAGACCCAGTACTTC.

V is TRBV6-1 and J is TRBJ1-2; 9 positions match TRBD1. Germline assignment: CDR1 MNHNS and CDR2 SASEGT. This CDR3 spans 15 amino acids. V lost 3 bases, J lost 8 bases, and 10 bases stayed unmatched. In DNA, the CDR3 is TGTGCCAGCAGTGACATCGGGACAGGGATCGGAGGCTACACCTTC. Protein product: CASSDIGTGIGGYTF.

The gene calls are TRBV25-1 and TRBJ1-2; 7 nucleotides align to TRBD1. With 4 bases clipped from V and 1 base from J, the junction kept 9 bases outside the gene matches. The CDR3 has 16 amino acids. The germline V gene encodes CDR1 MGHDK and CDR2 SYGVNS. CDR3 protein: CASSAQPGQNNYGYTF. In DNA, the CDR3 is TGTGCCAGCAGTGCCCAACCGGGACAGAATAACTATGGCTACACCTTC.

The V gene is TRBV15, the J gene TRBJ1-1; no reliable D call. With 0 bases removed from V and 10 bases from J, the gap between germline ends came to 18 bases. The CDR3 contains 15 residues. Germline V gene lookup returns CDR1 LNHNV and CDR2 YYDKDF (reference sequence). The CDR3 DNA sequence: TGTGCCACCAGCAGAGATCTGCAGAAAGATGGCGGAGCTTTCTTT. Translation: CATSRDLQKDGGAFF.

The genes are TRBV19 and TRBJ1-5, with D possibly being TRBD1 (5 bases). Trimming stripped 6 bases from V and 5 bases from J, with 14 bases between. Germline V gives CDR1 LNHDA, CDR2 SQIVND (reference sequence). The length of the CDR3 is 14 residues. This CDR3 is CASRRYRGDQPQHF. The CDR3 DNA follows: TGTGCCAGTAGAAGGTATCGGGGGGATCAGCCCCAGCATTTT.

V gene TRBV30 combines with J gene TRBJ1-3; tentative D call: TRBD1 (6 bases). The germline V and J ends were trimmed by 3 bases and 3 bases, with 15 bases remaining between them. The V gene's germline CDR1 is GTSNPN and CDR2 SVGIG (reference sequence). This CDR3 comprises 15 residues. The CDR3 here is CAWSVGGASGNTIYF. In DNA, the CDR3 is TGTGCCTGGAGCGTCGGGGGGGCTAGTGGAAACACCATATATTTT.

The genes are TRBV5-1 and TRBJ2-5; 7 nucleotides align to TRBD2. Trimming removed 3 bases from V and 8 bases from J; junction bases left unmatched: 7. The CDR3 is 13 amino acids. CDR1 is SGHRS, CDR2 YFSETQ, per germline. CDR3 sequence: CASSWRTRETQYF. CDR3 DNA: TGCGCCAGCAGCTGGCGGACTAGGGAAACCCAGTACTTC.

V gene TRBV19 combines with J gene TRBJ2-4, with TRBD2 as a possible D gene (6 bases). The CDR3 is made up of 11 amino acids. Looked up from germline, CDR1 is LNHDA and CDR2 is SQIVND (reference sequence). The ends were cut back, 5 bases at V and 8 bases at J, with 7 bases in the middle. The CDR3 DNA is TGTGCCAGTAGTGGCGGGGACATTCAGTACTTC. It encodes CASSGGDIQYF.

The sample holds many counts of this clone. The chain recombines TRBV6-2 or TRBV6-3 with TRBJ1-2, with 7 bases matching TRBD1. The germline V gene encodes CDR1 MNHEY and CDR2 SVGEGT. V shed 5 bases, J shed 4 bases, and the junction held 7 bases outside the gene matches. The CDR3 extends over 14 amino acids. This chain's CDR3 is CASSRDSYRYGYTF. CDR3 sequence (DNA): TGTGCCAGCAGTAGGGACAGTTACCGCTATGGCTACACCTTC.

The chain combines TRBV5-4 with TRBJ2-4, with D hard to call. In germline, CDR1 is SGHNT, CDR2 YYREEE (reference sequence). V gave up 5 bases and J gave up 7 bases, with 19 bases separating them. The length of the CDR3 is 15 residues. The CDR3 sequence: CASRKETEPSNIQYF. The CDR3 DNA reads as TGTGCCAGCAGAAAGGAAACAGAGCCGAGCAACATTCAGTACTTC.

Only one count was recorded for this clone. The rearrangement links TRBV29-1 to TRBJ1-1; the match to TRBD1 covers 8 bases. CDR3 length equals 14 residues. Germline CDR1 SQVTM, CDR2 ANQGSEA. V was pared by 4 bases and J by 0 bases, with 4 bases of the junction left unmatched. The CDR3 sequence is CSVAGQGMNTEAFF. The CDR3, as DNA: TGCAGCGTTGCAGGACAGGGCATGAACACTGAAGCTTTCTTT.

This clone was found a few times. This rearrangement joins TRBV28 to TRBJ1-5; a weak D match, TRBD1 (5 bases). The germline V gene encodes CDR1 MDHEN and CDR2 SYDVKM. Between the trimmed V and J ends, which lost 8 bases and 0 bases, there was a span of 17 bases. The CDR3 sequence is 16 residues long. CDR3 sequence (DNA): TGTGCCAGCCGGACGGGGGTCCAATATAGCAATCAGCCCCAGCATTTT. The encoded protein is CASRTGVQYSNQPQHF. The full variable domain, with the rest looked up from reference TRBV28 and TRBJ1-5, is DVKVTQSSRYLVKRTGEKVFLECVQDMDHENMFWYRQDPGLGLRLIYFSYDVKMKEKGDIPEGYSVSREKKERFSLILESASTNQTSMYLCASRTGVQYSNQPQHFGDGTRLSIL.

The chain carries TRBV19 and TRBJ1-2, with 7 bases lining up with TRBD1. Germline values: CDR1 LNHDA, CDR2 SQIVND (reference sequence). The V and J ends lost 5 bases and 5 bases, in that order; junction bases with no gene match: 8. The CDR3 spans 14 residues. CDR3 nucleotide sequence: TGTGCCAGTAGTCCCTCGACAGGGATATATGGCTACACCTTC. Protein: CASSPSTGIYGYTF.

The CDR3 reads CASIAGLAGTYEQYV. In DNA, the CDR3 is TGCGCCAGCATAGCGGGACTAGCGGGTACCTACGAGCAGTACGTC. This chain joins TRBV10-2 and TRBJ2-7, with 12 bases that match TRBD2. CDR1 is WSHSY, CDR2 SAAADI, per germline. After removal of 7 bases from V and 2 bases from J, the junction contained 6 bases not matched to a gene. The CDR3 sequence is 15 residues long.

The rearrangement links TRBV6-5 to TRBJ1-4, with 7 bases identical to TRBD1. CDR3 length: 13 amino acids. CDR1 and CDR2 (germline): MNHEY, SVGAGI. Unmatched junction bases numbered 5, after V lost 5 bases and J lost 8 bases. The CDR3, as DNA: TGTGCCAGCAGTCCGGGACAGTTAGAAAAACTGTTTTTT. Translating gives CASSPGQLEKLFF.

This clone was counted only a few times. J is TRBJ1-6 and V is TRBV5-5; 7 bases line up with TRBD1. V dropped 0 bases and J dropped 6; count of bases not matched to a gene: 3. Germline assignment: CDR1 SGHKS and CDR2 YYEKEE (reference sequence). The CDR3 length is 15 residues. The CDR3 DNA is TGTGCCAGCAGCTTGGCGGGACAGCTTAATTCACCCCTCCACTTT. Translated: CASSLAGQLNSPLHF.

The chain has TRBV5-1 and TRBJ2-1, with TRBD1 matching over 9 bases. V lost 3 bases and J lost 9; bases outside the gene matches: 7. The CDR3 sequence is 14 residues long. Germline V CDR1 and CDR2: SGHRS, YFSETQ. The CDR3 reads CASSWDREGAEQFF. CDR3 nucleotides: TGCGCCAGCAGCTGGGACAGGGAGGGCGCTGAGCAGTTCTTC.

The genes are TRBV19 and TRBJ1-1; perhaps TRBD1 as D (6 bases). The CDR3 has 11 amino acids. Trimming took off 8 bases at V and 11 bases at J, with 15 bases between the two ends. Germline assignment: CDR1 LNHDA and CDR2 SQIVND (reference sequence). The CDR3 reads CASETPGAAFF. Written as DNA, the CDR3 is TGTGCCAGTGAGACCCCAGGGGCGGCTTTCTTT.

The J gene is TRBJ1-5, the V gene TRBV19; D not certain. Looked up from germline, CDR1 is LNHDA and CDR2 is SQIVND (reference sequence). V gave up 8 bases and J gave up 9 bases, with 14 bases separating them. The CDR3 runs to 12 residues. The CDR3 reads CASASGSWPQHF. CDR3 bases: TGTGCCAGTGCCTCGGGAAGTTGGCCCCAGCATTTT.

The chain is built from TRBV19 and TRBJ1-4; D remains ambiguous. Trimming stripped 10 bases from V and 5 bases from J, with 20 bases between. Germline assignment: CDR1 LNHDA and CDR2 SQIVND (reference sequence). The CDR3 covers 15 residues. In DNA, the CDR3 is TGTGCCACTCTTAAATCAGGCAGCTTCAATGAAAAACTGTTTTTT. Amino acids: CATLKSGSFNEKLFF.